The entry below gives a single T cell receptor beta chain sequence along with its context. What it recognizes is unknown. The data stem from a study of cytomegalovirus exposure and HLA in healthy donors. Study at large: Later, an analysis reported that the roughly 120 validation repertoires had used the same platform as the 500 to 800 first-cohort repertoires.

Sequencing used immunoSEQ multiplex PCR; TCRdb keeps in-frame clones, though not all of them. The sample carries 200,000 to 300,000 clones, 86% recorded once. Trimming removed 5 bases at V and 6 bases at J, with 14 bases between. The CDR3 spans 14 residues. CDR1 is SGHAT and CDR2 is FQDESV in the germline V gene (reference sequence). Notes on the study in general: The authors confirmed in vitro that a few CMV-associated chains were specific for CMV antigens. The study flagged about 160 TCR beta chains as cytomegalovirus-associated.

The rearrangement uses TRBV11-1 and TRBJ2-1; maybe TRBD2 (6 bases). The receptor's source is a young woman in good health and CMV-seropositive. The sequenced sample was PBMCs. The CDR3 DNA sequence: TGTGCCAGCAGCGCGACTAGTTTCCTCAATGAGCAGTTCTTC. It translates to CASSATSFLNEQFF.